This paragraph covers one TCR beta chain sequence. The cohort comprised adults aged about 18 to 90 years residing in approximately 25 US areas. This entry comes from a study of blood T cell repertoires in COVID-19. Background on the study: Specimens from acute and convalescent COVID-19 originated in the United States, Italy and Spain. In each case, the material was cDNA or gDNA derived from T cells, B-cell-depleted T cells, or PBMCs.

CDR1 is LNHDA and CDR2 is SQIVND in the germline V gene (reference sequence). This CDR3 is 15 amino acids long. Trimming pared 4 bases from V and 5 bases from J, leaving 15 bases between. Using immunoSEQ multiplex PCR, the repertoire was profiled, and TCRdb retains in-frame clones only, with some absent. The data show fewer than 300,000 clones, more than 75% seen once. The material sequenced was PBMCs or T cells enriched from blood (not recorded which). The receptor comes from a woman between 35 and 50 years old with acute COVID-19. This sequence joins TRBV19 and TRBJ2-1; perhaps TRBD1 as D (5 bases). CDR3 sequence reads: CASSKGPAANNEQFF. CDR3 coding DNA: TGTGCCAGTAGTAAGGGGCCTGCCGCAAACAATGAGCAGTTCTTC.